Described below is a single T cell receptor (beta chain) sequence and its context. Other nucleotide sequences from this sample produce the same CDR3. The CDR3 extends over 15 amino acids. Germline CDR1 and CDR2: LNHNV and YYDKDF (reference sequence). V shed 1 base and J shed 0 bases, with 8 bases lying between them. Replicate PCRs run on sorted subsets employed approximately 0.2 ug DNA, tens of thousands of T cell genomes. Method: immunoSEQ multiplex PCR; TCRdb's copy keeps in-frame clones and lacks some. The profile covers about 1.5 million clones, with approximately 98% appearing a single time and around 0.45% taken by the ten largest. The data derive from a study of shared clonotypes between healthy human individuals.

Sequenced sample: naive CD4+ T cells sorted from blood. Subset indicated: CD45RA+ positively selected. This receptor was identified in a man between 25 and 39 years old in good health. The chain recombines TRBV15 with TRBJ2-3; possibly TRBD1 for D (5 bases). The CDR3 spells CATSRGQGSTDTQYF. The DNA for the CDR3 is TGTGCCACCAGCAGAGGTCAGGGTAGCACAGATACGCAGTATTTT.